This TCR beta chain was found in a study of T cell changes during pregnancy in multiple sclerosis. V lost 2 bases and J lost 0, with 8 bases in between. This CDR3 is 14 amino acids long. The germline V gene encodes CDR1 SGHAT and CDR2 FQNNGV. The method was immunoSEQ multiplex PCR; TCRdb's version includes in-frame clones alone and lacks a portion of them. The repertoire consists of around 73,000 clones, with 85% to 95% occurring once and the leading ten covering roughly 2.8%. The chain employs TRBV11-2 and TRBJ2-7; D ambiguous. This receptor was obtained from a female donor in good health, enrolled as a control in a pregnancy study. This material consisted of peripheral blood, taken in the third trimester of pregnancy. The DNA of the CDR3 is TGTGCCAGCAGCTTACGAACTCTCTCCTACGAGCAGTACTTC. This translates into CASSLRTLSYEQYF.